Shown below are 21 T cell receptor beta chains from a single sample sequenced in a study of shared clonotypes between healthy human individuals (dated by TCRdb to 2020 to 2022). Library preparation was by the immunoSEQ multiplex PCR assay. Drawn from immuneACCESS, this table holds only the in-frame rearrangements with V and J called that TCRdb kept. Clones are partly lost; checked studies trace under half to an unresolved V gene and leave the rest unexplained. Across this sample there are 1,400,000 or so clones, with approximately 98.5% seen only once. 0.36% of the sample belongs to the ten largest clones. Sequencing was done on a sample of naive CD4+ T cells sorted from blood. The cell subset or site label on this specimen signifies: CD45RA+ positively selected. These receptors came from a man younger than 40 in good health.

This chain links TRBV16 with TRBJ1-5; D unresolved. The CDR3 is 13 residues long. Per the germline V gene, CDR1 is KGHSY and CDR2 is FQNENV. V lost 4 bases and J 2 bases, leaving 6 bases between the germline ends. In DNA, the CDR3 is TGTGCCAGCAGCCCCCCCGGCAATCAGCCCCAGCATTTT. Amino acids: CASSPPGNQPQHF.

The rearrangement uses TRBV9 and TRBJ2-2; 15 bases are a match to TRBD2. This CDR3 has 18 residues. Germline CDR1 reads SGDLS; CDR2 reads YYNGEE. Germline trimming cut 2 bases from V and 4 bases from J; bases unmatched to any gene: 6. CDR3 sequence reads: CASSVGLAGGPVTGELFF. The DNA for the CDR3 is TGTGCCAGCAGCGTTGGACTAGCGGGAGGGCCTGTCACCGGGGAGCTGTTTTTT.

V and J are TRBV4-2 and TRBJ2-7; D is ambiguous. The CDR3 totals 12 residues. Trimming cost V 1 base and J 1 base, with 2 bases left between them. Germline assignment: CDR1 LGHNA and CDR2 YNFKEQ. The CDR3 nucleotides read TGTGCCAGCAGCCAAGGTTCCTACGAGCAGTACTTC. It specifies CASSQGSYEQYF.

The CDR3 bases are TGTGCCAGCTCAAACGGTGTAGCGGGAGGGCCCTCCGCCTACGAGCAGTACTTC. This sequence encodes CASSNGVAGGPSAYEQYF. The chain combines TRBV18 with TRBJ2-5, with 11 bases fitting TRBD2. The J call is in doubt because the DNA end fits TRBJ2-7 better. The CDR3 totals 18 residues. Germline assignment: CDR1 KGHSH and CDR2 LQKENI.

With respect to this clone: The sample carries other DNA sequences with the same CDR3. The chain is built from TRBV30 and TRBJ2-3; D unresolved. Trimming left V 1 base short and J 4 bases short, with 3 bases between. The CDR3 totals 11 residues. CDR1 is GTSNPN, CDR2 SVGIG, per germline (reference sequence). The CDR3 region has the DNA TGTGCCTGGAGTGGGGCAGATACGCAGTATTTT. Its protein product is CAWSGADTQYF.

The J gene is TRBJ1-2, the V gene TRBV7-2; no clear D gene. Looked up from germline, CDR1 is SGHTA and CDR2 is FQGNSA. Between the trimmed V and J ends, which lost 1 base and 12 bases, there was a span of 15 bases. CDR3 length: 13 amino acids. CDR3 DNA: TGTGCCAGCAGCTTAGGTCTTCGGCAGGCCCACACCTTC. Translated, it gives CASSLGLRQAHTF.

The chain recombines TRBV28 with TRBJ2-2; possibly TRBD1 or TRBD2 for D (6 bases each). The germline gives CDR1 MDHEN, CDR2 SYDVKM. The CDR3 contains 18 residues. Trimming shortened V by 2 bases and J by 1 base, and 17 bases separated the two germline ends. In DNA form, the CDR3 reads TGTGCCAGCAGTTTAGGTTTAGCGGACAGCGGGAACACCGGGGAGCTGTTTTTT. Translation gives CASSLGLADSGNTGELFF.

The chain carries TRBV29-1 and TRBJ2-3; D is undetermined. Germline CDR1 SQVTM, CDR2 ANQGSEA. Trimming left V 6 bases short and J 5 bases short, with 18 bases between. The CDR3 has 14 residues. In DNA form, the CDR3 reads TGCAGCGTCGCCCGGGTGCTGGTTATAGATACGCAGTATTTT. Its translation is CSVARVLVIDTQYF.

The chain has TRBV10-3 and TRBJ2-1; no clear D. The CDR3 consists of 14 residues. From germline, CDR1 is ENHRY and CDR2 SYGVKD. Trimming removed 0 bases at V and 3 bases at J, with 6 bases between. DNA of the CDR3: TGTGCCATCAGTGAGTCGGAGTACTACAATGAGCAGTTCTTC. Amino acid sequence: CAISESEYYNEQFF.

The chain carries TRBV7-9 and TRBJ2-7, with 8 bases that match TRBD1. CDR1 and CDR2 from the germline V gene are SEHNR and FQNEAQ (reference sequence). Losses at the gene ends were 4 bases for V and 4 bases for J; bases not matched to a gene: 6. This CDR3 has 14 amino acids. The CDR3 DNA follows: TGTGCCAGCAGCTCGGACAGGGTGCCTTACGAGCAGTACTTC. This encodes CASSSDRVPYEQYF.

V gene TRBV27 combines with J gene TRBJ2-7; 7 bases fit TRBD2. The CDR3 extends over 15 amino acids. Trimming at V came to 7 bases and at J to 5 bases, leaving 14 bases not matched to a gene. Germline V lookup: CDR1 MNHEY, CDR2 SMNVEV (reference sequence). The CDR3 DNA sequence: TGTGCCAGCACCATGGGGGGGAGGGCCTTTAACGAGCAGTACTTC. As protein: CASTMGGRAFNEQYF.

A word on this clone: This same CDR3 is encoded by further DNA sequences in the sample. This chain joins TRBV18 and TRBJ1-5, with 9 bases matching TRBD1. Looked up from germline, CDR1 is KGHSH and CDR2 is LQKENI. After removal of 6 bases from V and 2 bases from J, the junction contained 5 bases not matched to a gene. CDR3 size: 15 residues. The CDR3 loop reads CASSPGQGGNQPQHF. The CDR3 DNA follows: TGTGCCAGCTCGCCGGGACAGGGCGGCAATCAGCCCCAGCATTTT. The complete variable domain, with remaining parts taken from reference TRBV18 and TRBJ1-5, reads NAGVMQNPRHLVRRRGQEARLRCSPMKGHSHVYWYRQLPEEGLKFMVYLQKENIIDESGMPKERFSAEFPKEGPSILRIQQVVRGDSAAYFCASSPGQGGNQPQHFGDGTRLSIL.

This clone was seen just once. The rearrangement joins TRBV5-4 to TRBJ1-1, with D uncertain. Per the germline V gene, CDR1 is SGHNT and CDR2 is YYREEE (reference sequence). Trimming removed 3 bases from V and 2 bases from J, with 8 bases in between. The CDR3 runs to 13 residues. The CDR3: CASSSPINTEAFF. The CDR3 nucleotides are TGTGCCAGCAGCTCACCTATTAACACTGAAGCTTTCTTT. Full variable domain (outside the CDR3, taken from reference TRBV5-4 and TRBJ1-1): ETGVTQSPTHLIKTRGQQVTLRCSSQSGHNTVSWYQQALGQGPQFIFQYYREEENGRGNFPPRFSGLQFPNYSSELNVNALELDDSALYLCASSSPINTEAFFGQGTRLTVV.

The chain couples TRBV5-1 to TRBJ2-5; TRBD1 matches 9 bases. CDR1 SGHRS and CDR2 YFSETQ come from the germline V gene. CDR3 length: 16 residues. V lost 0 bases to trimming and J lost 1 base; unmatched junction nucleotides: 4. CDR3 amino acids: CASSLGDRVSQETQYF. CDR3 sequence (DNA): TGCGCCAGCAGCTTGGGGGACAGGGTGTCCCAAGAGACCCAGTACTTC.

This clone was observed a single time. This chain connects TRBV19 to TRBJ1-1, with D possibly TRBD1 on 5 matching bases. The CDR3 covers 16 residues. V lost 3 bases to trimming and J lost 7 bases, with 21 bases between them. Germline loops: CDR1 LNHDA, CDR2 SQIVND (reference sequence). CDR3 region: CASSIQAPARAIEAFF. CDR3 nucleotides: TGTGCCAGTAGTATCCAGGCGCCAGCCAGGGCCATTGAAGCTTTCTTT.

The chain couples TRBV30 to TRBJ1-2; 7 nucleotides agree with TRBD1. CDR3 length: 13 residues. The V and J ends lost 3 bases and 3 bases, in that order; junction bases with no gene match: 4. CDR1 is GTSNPN, CDR2 SVGIG, per germline (reference sequence). DNA for the CDR3: TGTGCCTGGAGCAAAGGACAGGACTATGGCTACACCTTC. Protein product: CAWSKGQDYGYTF.

The V gene is TRBV5-1, the J gene TRBJ2-7; 7 positions agree with TRBD2. The CDR3 is 13 amino acids. CDR1 and CDR2 from the germline V gene are SGHRS and YFSETQ. Trimming removed 2 bases from V and 5 bases from J; junction bases left unmatched: 4. This CDR3 is CASSFPGGDEQYF. In DNA, the CDR3 is TGCGCCAGCAGCTTCCCGGGAGGTGACGAGCAGTACTTC.

The V and J genes are TRBV18 and TRBJ2-6; D might be TRBD1 (6 bases). Trimming took 2 bases from V and 3 from J, leaving 14 bases between them. Looked up from germline, CDR1 is KGHSH and CDR2 is LQKENI. The CDR3 has 17 residues. The CDR3 coding sequence is TGTGCCAGCTCACCAACACTACAGGGTGGTGGGGCCAACGTCCTGACTTTC. Translating gives CASSPTLQGGGANVLTF.

V usage is TRBV9 and J usage is TRBJ1-1; tentative D call: TRBD1 (6 bases). Germline V CDR1 and CDR2: SGDLS, YYNGEE. The CDR3 covers 18 residues. With 0 bases removed from V and 6 bases from J, the gap between germline ends came to 24 bases. CDR3 sequence (DNA): TGTGCCAGCAGCGTAGGTGTCTCCCCCGACAGGAGCTTTTCTGAAGCTTTCTTT. As protein: CASSVGVSPDRSFSEAFF. Full variable domain (remainder filled in from reference TRBV9 and TRBJ1-1): DSGVTQTPKHLITATGQRVTLRCSPRSGDLSVYWYQQSLDQGLQFLIQYYNGEERAKGNILERFSAQQFPDLHSELNLSSLELGDSALYFCASSVGVSPDRSFSEAFFGQGTRLTVV.

J is TRBJ2-5 and V is TRBV6-5; no firm D call. The germline V gene has CDR1 MNHEY and CDR2 SVGAGI. Trimming took 11 bases from V and 1 from J, leaving 14 bases between them. This CDR3 has 13 amino acids. The CDR3 DNA reads as TGTGCCGGTGGCCGGGCACCCCAAGAGACCCAGTACTTC. Translation gives CAGGRAPQETQYF.

The chain couples TRBV10-3 to TRBJ1-2; no clear D. Trimming removed 7 bases from V and 8 bases from J, with 17 bases in between. The CDR3 is made up of 13 amino acids. Germline V gene lookup returns CDR1 ENHRY and CDR2 SYGVKD. The CDR3 loop is CAITRVGEGGYTF. CDR3 in DNA: TGTGCCATCACCCGGGTGGGTGAGGGCGGCTACACCTTC.